The 15 T cell receptor beta chains reported below all come from one sample, sequenced in a study of blood T cells in healthy people across ages. A second PCR, run for about 6 to 11 cycles, used a sample-barcoded 5' primer plus a J-beta primer mix. TCRdb passed the 5' RACE reads through MiXCR, listing each CDR3 protein once. The data hold some 1.7 million distinct CDR3 sequences, with 25% to 30% observed a single time. The material sequenced was blood. The origin of the receptors is a woman in her twenties or thirties in good health.

Regarding this clonotype: A read error may be the cause here, since a much bigger clone is one base away. The V and J genes are TRBV28 and TRBJ2-5, with 7 nucleotides matching TRBD2. The CDR3 runs 14 residues. Germline V gene lookup returns CDR1 MDHEN and CDR2 SYDVKM. The CDR3 DNA follows: TGTGCCAGCAGTTTAAGCGGGGCTTGGGAGACCCGGTACTTC. Encoded protein: CASSLSGAWETRYF. Supplemented by reference TRBV28 and TRBJ2-5, the full variable domain reads DVKVTQSSRYLVKRTGEKVFLECVQDMDHENMFWYRQDPGLGLRLIYFSYDVKMKEKGDIPEGYSVSREKKERFSLILESASTNQTSMYLCASSLSGAWETRYFGPGTRLLVL.

This clonotype was counted between two and nine times. The chain links TRBV11-2 to TRBJ1-5; D remains unclear. Germline V gives CDR1 SGHAT, CDR2 FQNNGV. The CDR3 totals 13 residues. Trimming took off 0 bases at V and 7 bases at J, with 7 bases between the two ends. The CDR3 spells CASSLDLVQPQHF. Here the CDR3 DNA reads TGTGCCAGCAGCTTAGATTTGGTCCAGCCCCAGCATTTT.

The chain is built from TRBV6-2 or TRBV6-3 and TRBJ1-2; TRBD1 matches 7 bases. J lost 7 bases, V lost 0 bases, and 5 bases had no gene match. The CDR3 consists of 14 residues. The germline V gene has CDR1 MNHEY and CDR2 SVGEGT. CDR3 DNA sequence: TGTGCCAGCAGTTACTCGGGACAGATGACTGGCTACACCTTC. It is translated as CASSYSGQMTGYTF.

This clonotype was found a few times. This chain uses TRBV5-1 with TRBJ2-3; TRBD2 aligns across 12 bases. CDR1 is SGHRS, CDR2 YFSETQ, per germline. The CDR3 loop spans 19 amino acids. V lost 0 bases and J lost 2; bases outside the gene matches: 10. CDR3 in DNA: TGCGCCAGCAGCTTGGCCGCGCTAGCGGGGGGGAGCTCCACAGATACGCAGTATTTT. The encoded protein is CASSLAALAGGSSTDTQYF.

About this clonotype itself: Sequence at one end of the junction differs from germline and may be a read error. The chain joins TRBV12-3 or TRBV12-4 to TRBJ2-7; 7 positions agree with TRBD1. The CDR3 length is 16 residues. The CDR3, as DNA: TGTGCCAGCAGTTCTCGCGACAGGGTACTTTCCTTCGAGCAGTACTTC. It is translated as CASSSRDRVLSFEQYF.

The chain carries TRBV4-1 and TRBJ2-7; D is perhaps TRBD2 (5 bases). The CDR3 totals 14 residues. The germline CDR1 and CDR2 sequences are MGHRA and YSYEKL. The V end lost 4 bases, the J end lost 2 bases, and 12 bases lay between the germline ends. CDR3: CASSLTPSPYEQYF. The DNA of the CDR3 is TGCGCCAGCAGCCTAACCCCTAGCCCCTACGAGCAGTACTTC.

This chain links TRBV7-2 with TRBJ2-7; no firm D call. The CDR3 covers 15 residues. CDR1 SGHTA and CDR2 FQGNSA come from the germline V gene. Between the trimmed V and J ends, which lost 1 base and 2 bases, there was a span of 12 bases. The CDR3 reads CASSLDYLKTYEQYF. CDR3 sequence (DNA): TGTGCCAGCAGCTTAGACTACTTAAAAACCTACGAGCAGTACTTC.

Concerning this clonotype: This may stem from a read error, because a much larger clone lies one nucleotide away. J is TRBJ2-7 and V is TRBV3-1, with 8 positions matching TRBD1. Germline values: CDR1 LGHDT, CDR2 YNNKEL (reference sequence). This CDR3 has 16 residues. J lost 3 bases, V lost 3 bases, and 10 bases had no gene match. The CDR3 loop reads CASSQWTGMNFYEQYF. The CDR3 DNA sequence: TGTGCCAGCAGCCAGTGGACAGGGATGAATTTCTACGAGCAGTACTTC.

This chain links TRBV30 with TRBJ1-2, with D unresolved. In germline, CDR1 is GTSNPN, CDR2 SVGIG (reference sequence). The V and J ends lost 0 bases and 7 bases respectively, with 12 bases between them. The CDR3 is made up of 13 amino acids. The CDR3 reads CAWSVLRVLGYTF. CDR3 bases: TGTGCCTGGAGTGTACTGAGGGTTCTTGGCTACACCTTC.

V and J are TRBV4-1 and TRBJ2-7, with D unresolved. Germline-derived CDR1 and CDR2 are MGHRA and YSYEKL. V shed 1 base and J shed 5 bases, with 12 bases lying between them. This CDR3 spans 14 amino acids. CDR3 sequence (DNA): TGCGCCAGCAGCCAAGCAGTGGAAAGGGACGAGCAGTACTTC. This encodes CASSQAVERDEQYF.

This clonotype has more than one count but fewer than ten. The chain carries TRBV29-1 and TRBJ2-5; no definite D call. CDR3 length: 13 residues. V lost 1 base, J lost 5 bases, and 11 bases lay in between. Germline CDR1 is SQVTM and CDR2 is ANQGSEA. CDR3 in DNA: TGCAGCGTTGAAGTACGGTTGCGGGAGACCCAGTACTTC. This sequence encodes CSVEVRLRETQYF.

This clonotype was seen a few times. The chain is built from TRBV20-1 and TRBJ1-5; D ambiguous. Germline loops: CDR1 DFQATT, CDR2 SNEGSKA (reference sequence). This CDR3 region has 14 residues. Trimming shortened V by 6 bases and J by 0 bases, and 12 bases separated the two germline ends. The CDR3 coding sequence is TGCAGTGCCCCGACACCTTATAGCAATCAGCCCCAGCATTTT. Translating gives CSAPTPYSNQPQHF.

The J gene is TRBJ1-4, the V gene TRBV2; the D is unclear. CDR3 length: 16 amino acids. Germline values: CDR1 SNHLY, CDR2 FYNNEI. Trimming stripped 6 bases from V and 1 base from J, with 15 bases between. CDR3 DNA sequence: TGTGCCAGCAGGTCGCGAGGACTAGAAACTAATGAAAAACTGTTTTTT. The encoded protein is CASRSRGLETNEKLFF.

The chain recombines TRBV5-8 with TRBJ2-7; 7 positions agree with TRBD2. V was pared by 4 bases and J by 10 bases, with 20 bases of the junction left unmatched. The germline V gene encodes CDR1 SGHTS and CDR2 YDEGEE. This CDR3 has 16 amino acids. The CDR3, as DNA: TGTGCCAGCAGCGGACTAGTCATTCAGAATCCGATACTACAGTACTTC. Amino acids: CASSGLVIQNPILQYF.

This clonotype was seen many times. The gene calls are TRBV6-5 and TRBJ2-7, with 8 bases lining up with TRBD2. V was pared by 0 bases and J by 0 bases, with 1 base of the junction left unmatched. CDR3 size: 15 residues. CDR1 is MNHEY, CDR2 SVGAGI, per germline. The CDR3 DNA is TGTGCCAGCAGTTACTCGAGCGGGAGCTCCTACGAGCAGTACTTC. It specifies CASSYSSGSSYEQYF.